This TCR beta chain was profiled in a study of T-cell reconstitution after alpha-beta-depleted transplantation in children. General observations from the study: High day-60 TCRbeta diversity in some patients came from surviving recipient T cells and thymic progenitors.

With regard to this clonotype: Its antigen is unknown.

CDR3 length equals 15 residues. Trimming cost V 6 bases and J 5 bases; bases outside gene matches: 6. Germline V gene lookup returns CDR1 MNHNY and CDR2 SVGAGI (reference sequence). TCRbeta library construction was performed incorporating unique molecular identifiers. Each CDR3 protein gets one entry after TCRdb re-called the PCR reads with MiXCR. The sample consists of roughly 490,000 distinct CDR3 sequences, 10% to 12% of them appearing once. This specimen was PBMCs, mostly from graft donor cells, taken 180 days after TCRalphabeta/CD19-depleted stem cell transplant. The chain has TRBV6-6 and TRBJ1-5, with 11 bases that match TRBD1. The sequence came from a female patient aged 2-9 years who had a stem cell transplant for aplastic anemia, so the T cells may come from the graft donor. As DNA, the CDR3 is TGTGCCAGCAGCCCAGGACAGGGGGCTTATCAGCCCCAGCATTTT. This codes for CASSPGQGAYQPQHF.